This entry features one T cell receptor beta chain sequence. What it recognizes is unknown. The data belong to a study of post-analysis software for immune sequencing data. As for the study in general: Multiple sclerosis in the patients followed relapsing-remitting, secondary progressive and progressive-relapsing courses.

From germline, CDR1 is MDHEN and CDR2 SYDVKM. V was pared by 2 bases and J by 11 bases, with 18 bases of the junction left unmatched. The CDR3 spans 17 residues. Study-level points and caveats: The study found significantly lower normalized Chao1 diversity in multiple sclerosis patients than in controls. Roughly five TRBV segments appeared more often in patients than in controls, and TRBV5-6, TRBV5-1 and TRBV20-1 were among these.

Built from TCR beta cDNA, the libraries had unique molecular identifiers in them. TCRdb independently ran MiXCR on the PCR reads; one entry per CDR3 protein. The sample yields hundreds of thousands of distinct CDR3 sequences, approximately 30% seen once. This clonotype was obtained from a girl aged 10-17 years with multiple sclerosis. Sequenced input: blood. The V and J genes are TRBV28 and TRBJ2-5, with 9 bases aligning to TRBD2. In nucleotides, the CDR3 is TGTGCCAGCAGTTTAACCATTAGCGGGAGTCTGATTGGAGAGCAGTACTTC. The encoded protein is CASSLTISGSLIGEQYF.